These T cell receptor beta chains were read from a single sample in a study of blood T cell repertoires in COVID-19. Clones were sequenced by immunoSEQ multiplex PCR, and TCRdb holds only the in-frame ones, with some missing. This sample yields some 260,000 clones, of which around 89% are seen a single time; about 1% belongs to the top ten. The material sequenced was peripheral blood. The receptors were gathered from a middle-aged woman who had recovered from COVID-19. CDR3s include the opening cysteine and the closing phenylalanine or tryptophan. The D gene is left open where the match is weak. The size of a clone is reported for some rows only, either as once, few or many, or as a class for expanded clones.

abundance	d_gene	j_gene	v_gene	CDR3aa	CDR3nt
.	TRBD1	TRBJ1-4	TRBV11-2	CASSLGTGVANEKLFF	TGTGCCAGCAGCTTAGGGACAGGGGTGGCTAATGAAAAACTGTTTTTT
.	TRBD2	TRBJ2-1	TRBV30	CAWSHGGGRTHNEQFF	TGTGCCTGGAGCCACGGGGGCGGGAGGACCCACAATGAGCAGTTCTTC
once	.	TRBJ2-5	TRBV2	CAKSGAVRQETQYF	TGTGCCAAAAGTGGGGCGGTACGGCAAGAGACCCAGTACTTC
.	.	TRBJ1-1	TRBV10-3	CAISESRVNTEAFF	TGTGCCATCAGTGAGTCGAGGGTGAACACTGAAGCTTTCTTT
.	TRBD1	TRBJ1-2	TRBV14	CASSQVGTGPYGYTF	TGTGCCAGCAGCCAAGTAGGGACAGGGCCCTATGGCTACACCTTC
.	.	TRBJ1-2	TRBV12-3/TRBV12-4	CASSLVGPGVF	TGTGCCAGCAGTTTAGTGGGGCCTGGGGTCTTC
.	TRBD2	TRBJ2-7	TRBV7-2	CASSLGRASGSYEQYF	TGTGCCAGCAGCTTAGGGCGGGCTAGCGGGAGCTACGAGCAGTACTTC
.	TRBD2	TRBJ2-1	TRBV5-1	CASSLGEPGLAASGGEQFF	TGCGCCAGCAGCTTGGGGGAGCCGGGACTAGCGGCCTCAGGCGGTGAGCAGTTCTTC
.	TRBD2	TRBJ2-3	TRBV18	CASSLQVLAGGPADTQYF	TGTGCCAGCTCACTTCAAGTACTAGCGGGAGGGCCTGCGGATACGCAGTATTTT
.	.	TRBJ2-2	TRBV7-9	CASSLEWGVRQSTGELFF	TGTGCCAGCAGCTTAGAATGGGGGGTCCGACAAAGTACCGGGGAGCTGTTTTTT
.	TRBD1	TRBJ2-1	TRBV11-2	CASSRQGLNNEQFF	TGTGCCAGCAGCCGACAGGGGCTAAACAATGAGCAGTTCTTC
once	.	TRBJ2-2	TRBV5-1	CASSPSGANTGELFF	TGCGCCAGCAGCCCCTCTGGGGCTAACACCGGGGAGCTGTTTTTT
.	TRBD2	TRBJ2-3	TRBV5-1	CASGPGLAGEGAHTDTQYF	TGCGCCAGCGGCCCGGGACTAGCGGGAGAGGGTGCACACACAGATACGCAGTATTTT